This entry features one T cell receptor beta chain sequence. The antigen remains undetermined. This specimen comes from a study of identical twins. TCRdb analysed the 5' RACE reads with MiXCR anew, one entry per CDR3 protein. The table records 450,000 or so distinct CDR3 sequences, 20% to 25% of them present only once. Study findings and constraints: Cross-sectional statistical analysis, not tracking of the same donors, underpinned the conclusions.

Separately, the same data were catalogued under a study of T cells expressing NK-cell markers. This second study says: Most of the eight sequenced donors were HCMV-seropositive; one was seronegative.

This TCR came from a young woman in good health. The sample consisted of CD4+ T cells sorted from blood.

The CDR3 DNA follows: TGTGCCATCAGCCTACAGGGGGGCGACACTGAAGCTTTCTTT. Encoded protein: CAISLQGGDTEAFF. This sequence joins TRBV10-3 and TRBJ1-1; 8 bases agree with TRBD1. The length of the CDR3 is 14 residues. The germline CDR1 and CDR2 sequences are ENHRY and SYGVKD. The trim removed 6 bases at V and 3 bases at J, leaving 6 bases unmatched.